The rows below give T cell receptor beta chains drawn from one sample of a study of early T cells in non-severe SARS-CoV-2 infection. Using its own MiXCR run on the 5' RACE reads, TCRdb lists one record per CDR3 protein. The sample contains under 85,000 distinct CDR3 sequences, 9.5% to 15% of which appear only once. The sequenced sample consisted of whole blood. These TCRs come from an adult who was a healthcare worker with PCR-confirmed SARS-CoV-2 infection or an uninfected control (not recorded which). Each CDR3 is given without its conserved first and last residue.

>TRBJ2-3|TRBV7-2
ASSSIPGDTQY
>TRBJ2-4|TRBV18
ASSPQGLAKNIQY
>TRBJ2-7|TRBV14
ASSPLEGGPYEQY
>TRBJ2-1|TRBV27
ASRTPGQGFNEQF
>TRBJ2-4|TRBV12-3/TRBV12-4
ASSSTPGRTKNIQY
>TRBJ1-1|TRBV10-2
ASSEPGRANTEAF
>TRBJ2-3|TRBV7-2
ASSLASTSGTDTQY
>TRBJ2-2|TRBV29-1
SARLVTTDTGELF
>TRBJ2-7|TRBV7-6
ASSIRLGGEQY
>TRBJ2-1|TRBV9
ASSVRSSGRSYNEQF
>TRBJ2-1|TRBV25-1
ASKSGLGRYNEQF
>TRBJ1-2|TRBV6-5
ASSYSARGYGYT
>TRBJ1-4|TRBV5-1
ASSRGTATNEKLF
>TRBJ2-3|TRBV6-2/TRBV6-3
ASSYGASTDTQY
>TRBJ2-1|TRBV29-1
SVVPMGDRGYNEQF
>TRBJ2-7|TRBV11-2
ASSLAPGRFYEQY
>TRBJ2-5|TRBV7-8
ASSLDRGETQY
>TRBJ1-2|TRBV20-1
SARVRTANYGYT
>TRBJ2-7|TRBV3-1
ASSQDVTEYYEQY
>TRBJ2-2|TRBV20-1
SAGGQGITGELF